These 15 T cell receptor beta chains originate from one sample sequenced in a study of blood T cell repertoires in COVID-19. Produced via immunoSEQ multiplex PCR; TCRdb's table is partial and in-frame only. The table lists roughly 280,000 clones, about 87% of them singletons, with approximately 4% in the top ten. Sequences were obtained from PBMCs or T cells enriched from blood (not recorded which). All receptors derive from a woman aged 25 to 39 with acute COVID-19.

The CDR3 sequence is CASSEGGRKSTDTQYF. As DNA, the CDR3 is TGTGCCAGCAGCGAAGGGGGACGGAAAAGCACAGATACGCAGTATTTT. This chain links TRBV9 with TRBJ2-3; D is perhaps TRBD1 (6 bases). Trimming shortened V by 3 bases and J by 0 bases, and 14 bases separated the two germline ends. This CDR3 region has 16 residues. Germline V gene data show CDR1 as SGDLS and CDR2 as YYNGEE.

V gene TRBV6-1 combines with J gene TRBJ1-5; D unclear. The germline CDR1 and CDR2 sequences are MNHNS and SASEGT. The CDR3 is 15 amino acids. The V gene lost 1 base and the J gene lost 3 bases, with 10 bases spanning the gap. CDR3 DNA sequence: TGTGCCAGCAGTGAAGGTCAGGCCGACAATCAGCCCCAGCATTTT. This translates into CASSEGQADNQPQHF.

The chain recombines TRBV6-1 with TRBJ2-2; TRBD2 agrees at 9 bases. In germline, CDR1 is MNHNS, CDR2 SASEGT. This CDR3 spans 17 amino acids. The J segment lost 2 bases and the V segment lost 1 base, leaving 5 bases of the junction unmatched. CDR3 nucleotides: TGTGCCAGCAGTGAAGTGACTAGCGGAACAAACACCGGGGAGCTGTTTTTT. It translates to CASSEVTSGTNTGELFF.

The chain couples TRBV5-5 to TRBJ2-3, with 7 nucleotides matching TRBD1. With 1 base clipped from V and 2 bases from J, the junction kept 7 bases outside the gene matches. Looked up from germline, CDR1 is SGHKS and CDR2 is YYEKEE (reference sequence). This CDR3 comprises 16 residues. The CDR3 nucleotides are TGTGCCAGCAGCTTGCTCCCGGGACAGCCCACAGATACGCAGTATTTT. Encoded protein: CASSLLPGQPTDTQYF.

This clone occurred once. The rearrangement uses TRBV5-6 and TRBJ2-3, with D maybe TRBD1 (5 bases). The CDR3 covers 15 residues. V gave up 1 base and J gave up 12 bases, with 21 bases separating them. CDR1 SGHDT and CDR2 YYEEEE come from the germline V gene. The CDR3 loop is CASSLRGNLGSPQYF. DNA of the CDR3: TGTGCCAGCAGCTTGAGGGGCAACCTCGGCAGTCCCCAGTATTTT.

V is TRBV4-1 and J is TRBJ1-5, with D hard to call. The CDR3 length is 14 residues. Trimming shortened V by 1 base and J by 9 bases, and 13 bases separated the two germline ends. The germline gives CDR1 MGHRA, CDR2 YSYEKL. The CDR3 protein is CASSQAAVGGPQHF. CDR3 DNA sequence: TGCGCCAGCAGCCAAGCCGCGGTTGGTGGGCCCCAGCATTTT.

The V call is TRBV4-1, the J call TRBJ1-4; 7 bases match TRBD1. This CDR3 comprises 17 residues. Germline CDR1 is MGHRA and CDR2 is YSYEKL. With V trimmed by 5 bases and J by 6 bases, 15 bases remained unmatched. The CDR3 reads CASSSRDRRHTDEKLFF. In DNA, the CDR3 is TGCGCCAGCAGCTCTCGGGACAGAAGGCACACCGATGAAAAACTGTTTTTT.

This chain joins TRBV7-5 and TRBJ2-1; TRBD2 is the table's D call, not checked against the DNA. TRBV7-5 is classified as a pseudogene. The length of the CDR3 is 17 residues. CDR3 DNA sequence: TGTGTCAGAAGCCAAGCCGTGTCTAGCGGGAGCGGGGATGAGCAGTTCTTC. This encodes CVRSQAVSSGSGDEQFF.

The rearrangement links TRBV15 to TRBJ2-3; D remains unclear. V was trimmed by 1 base and J by 6 bases, leaving 5 bases between them. The CDR3 is 12 residues long. CDR1 is LNHNV, CDR2 YYDKDF, per germline (reference sequence). CDR3 DNA: TGTGCCACCAGCAGAGTATCGGATACGCAGTATTTT. The encoded protein is CATSRVSDTQYF.

This chain uses TRBV6-2 or TRBV6-3 with TRBJ2-7; D is undetermined. The CDR3 spans 13 residues. Trimming took 2 bases from V and 4 from J, leaving 9 bases between them. The germline V gene encodes CDR1 MNHEY and CDR2 SVGEGT. For the CDR3, the DNA is TGTGCCAGCAGTTACCTCGCGGAATACGAGCAGTACTTC. Its protein is CASSYLAEYEQYF.

This clone occurred a few times. The rearrangement links TRBV9 to TRBJ2-1; 10 nucleotides align to TRBD2. Germline CDR1 SGDLS, CDR2 YYNGEE. V shed 4 bases and J 6 bases; nucleotides not matched to a gene: 10. There are 16 residues in the CDR3. The CDR3 loop is CASSPPASGGVNEQFF. The CDR3 coding sequence is TGTGCCAGCAGCCCTCCGGCTAGCGGGGGAGTCAATGAGCAGTTCTTC.

The chain recombines TRBV30 with TRBJ2-1; 7 bases are a match to TRBD1. The J segment lost 7 bases and the V segment lost 5 bases, leaving 2 bases of the junction unmatched. Per the germline V gene, CDR1 is GTSNPN and CDR2 is SVGIG (reference sequence). The CDR3 runs to 11 residues. The CDR3 DNA sequence: TGTGCCTGGGCGACAGGGAATGAGCAGTTCTTC. Its protein product is CAWATGNEQFF. Looking up the rest from reference TRBV30 and TRBJ2-1 gives the full variable domain: SQTIHQWPATLVQPVGSPLSLECTVEGTSNPNLYWYRQAAGRGLQLLFYSVGIGQISSEVPQNLSASRPQDRQFILSSKKLLLSDSGFYLCAWATGNEQFFGPGTRLTVL.

V usage is TRBV5-1 and J usage is TRBJ2-7; TRBD1 matches at 7 bases. From germline, CDR1 is SGHRS and CDR2 YFSETQ. The ends lost 4 bases at V and 1 base at J; junction bases unmatched: 5. The CDR3 consists of 14 residues. CDR3: CASSPQGESYEQYF. The CDR3, as DNA: TGCGCCAGCAGCCCTCAGGGGGAATCCTACGAGCAGTACTTC.

The chain carries TRBV6-5 and TRBJ2-7, with TRBD2 as a possible D gene (5 bases). Germline values: CDR1 MNHEY, CDR2 SVGAGI. The CDR3 contains 14 residues. Trimming left V 2 bases short and J 4 bases short, with 12 bases between. The CDR3 coding sequence is TGTGCCAGCAGTTACGAGGGAGTTGGATACGAGCAGTACTTC. It translates to CASSYEGVGYEQYF.

The chain is built from TRBV19 and TRBJ2-7; maybe TRBD2 (5 bases). The V end lost 8 bases, the J end lost 3 bases, and 8 bases lay between the germline ends. Germline V gives CDR1 LNHDA, CDR2 SQIVND (reference sequence). The CDR3 extends over 11 amino acids. The DNA of the CDR3 is TGTGCCAGTGGAGGATTCTACGAGCAGTACTTC. Its translation: CASGGFYEQYF. Based on the CDR3 plus reference TRBV19 and TRBJ2-7, the full variable domain is DGGITQSPKYLFRKEGQNVTLSCEQNLNHDAMYWYRQDPGQGLRLIYYSQIVNDFQKGDIAEGYSVSREKKESFPLTVTSAQKNPTAFYLCASGGFYEQYFGPGTRLTVT.